These 27 T cell receptor beta chains share one sample of origin, sequenced in a study of glioma-infiltrating T cells. The iRepertoire nested amplicon-rescue multiplex PCR amplified TCR alpha and beta CDR3s from RNA. Each CDR3 protein gets one entry after TCRdb re-called the multiplex PCR reads with MiXCR. The sample has around 100,000 distinct CDR3 sequences; 25% to 30% are singletons. Sequencing used glioma tissue, nonneoplastic brain tissue, or PBMCs (not recorded which). The receptors stem from a human donor with low-grade glioma or glioblastoma, undergoing nonglioma brain surgery, or in good health (not recorded which).

This clonotype was seen repeatedly, ten times or more. The V call is TRBV6-1, the J call TRBJ1-1; D is ambiguous. The CDR3 length is 13 residues. Germline V gene sequence: CDR1 MNHNS, CDR2 SASEGT. The V end was cut by 5 bases, the J end by 1 base, with 8 bases between. CDR3 nucleotide sequence: TGTGCCAGCAGTCGCCACAGGAACACTGAAGCTTTCTTT. It codes for CASSRHRNTEAFF.

There are many counts of this clonotype. V and J are TRBV7-2 and TRBJ2-3; TRBD1 or TRBD2 may be the D gene (5 bases each). The ends were cut back, 1 base at V and 2 bases at J, with 7 bases in the middle. The germline gives CDR1 SGHTA, CDR2 FQGNSA. This CDR3 region has 14 residues. The CDR3 sequence is CASSLVGATDTQYF. The CDR3 nucleotides read TGTGCCAGCAGCTTAGTCGGGGCCACAGATACGCAGTATTTT.

Only a few counts were recorded for this clonotype. This chain joins TRBV4-2 and TRBJ1-4; D is unclear. The germline V gene encodes CDR1 LGHNA and CDR2 YNFKEQ. The CDR3 extends over 16 amino acids. V was shortened by 4 bases and J by 0 bases, with 12 bases between the two germline ends. CDR3 protein: CASSRTLVATNEKLFF. The DNA of the CDR3 is TGTGCCAGCAGCCGCACTTTAGTTGCAACTAATGAAAAACTGTTTTTT.

This clonotype was counted at least ten times. This chain links TRBV6-6 with TRBJ2-4; maybe TRBD1 (6 bases). This CDR3 region has 18 residues. V shed 0 bases and J shed 0 bases, with 15 bases lying between them. Germline CDR1 reads MNHNY; CDR2 reads SVGAGI (reference sequence). The CDR3 sequence: CASSYSLDSSLAKNIQYF. For the CDR3, the DNA is TGTGCCAGCAGTTACTCTCTGGACAGTTCTCTAGCCAAAAACATTCAGTACTTC.

This clonotype was recorded a few times. CDR3 DNA sequence: TGTGCCAGTACCTACGACAGGGGGTGGCAGCCCCAGCATTTT. Residues: CASTYDRGWQPQHF. The chain has TRBV19 and TRBJ1-5; 9 nucleotides agree with TRBD1. With V trimmed by 7 bases and J by 7 bases, 8 bases remained unmatched. Germline CDR1 and CDR2: LNHDA and SQIVND (reference sequence). The CDR3 covers 14 residues.

This clonotype was seen ten or more times. This rearrangement joins TRBV15 to TRBJ1-3; TRBD1 is a possible D gene (5 bases). Germline V gene data show CDR1 as LNHNV and CDR2 as YYDKDF (reference sequence). This CDR3 has 17 residues. The ends were cut back, 0 bases at V and 0 bases at J, with 12 bases in the middle. The CDR3 spells CATSRDHGTPSGNTIYF. CDR3 coding DNA: TGTGCCACCAGCAGAGATCACGGGACCCCCTCTGGAAACACCATATATTTT.

Worth noting for this clonotype: A much larger clone is a single base away; this may be a read error. The CDR3 sequence: CTSSFWARSGGANEQFF. DNA of the CDR3: TGTACCAGCAGCTTTTGGGCTCGTAGCGGGGGGGCCAATGAGCAGTTCTTC. This chain joins TRBV7-9 and TRBJ2-1, with 11 bases lining up with TRBD2. This CDR3 is 17 amino acids long. In germline, CDR1 is SEHNR, CDR2 FQNEAQ (reference sequence). The full variable domain, rest sourced from reference TRBV7-9 and TRBJ2-1, is DTGVSQNPRHKITKRGQNVTFRCDPISEHNRLYWYRQTLGQGPEFLTYFQNEAQLEKSRLLSDRFSAERPKGSFSTLEIQRTEQGDSAMYLCTSSFWARSGGANEQFFGPGTRLTVL.

Comments on this clonotype: This may be a read error, as it is one base from a much larger clone. The V call is TRBV28, the J call TRBJ2-1; D possibly matches TRBD1 or TRBD2 (5 bases each). CDR1 is MDHEN, CDR2 SYDVKM, per germline. The CDR3 spans 15 residues. The ends were cut back, 5 bases at V and 10 bases at J, with 21 bases in the middle. CDR3 in amino acids: CASSPLTLGTHEQFF. As DNA, the CDR3 is TGTGCCAGCAGTCCTCTCACGTTGGGGACCCACGAGCAGTTCTTC.

This clonotype was observed a handful of times. V and J are TRBV4-3 and TRBJ2-3; D possibly corresponds to TRBD2 (6 bases). This CDR3 region has 14 residues. V lost 3 bases to trimming and J lost 4 bases, with 11 bases between them. CDR1 and CDR2 (germline): LGHNA, YSLEER. The CDR3 is CASSQALASDTQYF. The CDR3 DNA sequence: TGCGCCAGCAGCCAGGCCCTAGCGTCAGATACGCAGTATTTT.

Details on this clonotype: Germline and junction disagree at one end, which may indicate a read error. The rearrangement uses TRBV28 and TRBJ2-2; D not certain. The germline V gene has CDR1 MDHEN and CDR2 SYDVKM. The CDR3 totals 16 residues. CDR3: CAGSNHLTGPTGELFF. CDR3 sequence (DNA): TGTGCCGGCAGTAACCACTTGACCGGACCTACCGGGGAGCTGTTTTTT.

The table lists this clonotype with many counts. The chain is built from TRBV12-3 or TRBV12-4 and TRBJ2-4; D possibly corresponds to TRBD2 (6 bases). CDR3 size: 12 residues. Deletions cut 2 bases from V and 15 bases from J, with 14 bases between. CDR3 sequence: CASSLPPRERYF. The DNA for the CDR3 is TGTGCCAGCAGTTTACCCCCCCGGGAGAGGTACTTC.

The table lists this clonotype with a few counts. The CDR3: CASTHRARGKLFF. Written as DNA, the CDR3 is TGTGCCAGCACCCACAGGGCCCGCGGAAAACTGTTTTTT. V usage is TRBV3-1 and J usage is TRBJ1-4, with D possibly matching TRBD1 (6 bases). V lost 7 bases to trimming and J lost 10 bases, with 16 bases between them. The germline CDR1 and CDR2 sequences are LGHDT and YNNKEL (reference sequence). This CDR3 has 13 residues.

The CDR3 loop reads CSASSPKGGQETQYF. CDR3 nucleotide sequence: TGCAGTGCTAGTAGTCCAAAGGGGGGGCAAGAGACCCAGTACTTC. This sequence joins TRBV20-1 and TRBJ2-5, with D perhaps matching TRBD2 (7 bases). The length of the CDR3 is 15 residues. Germline loops: CDR1 DFQATT, CDR2 SNEGSKA (reference sequence). The V and J ends lost 3 bases and 2 bases respectively, with 16 bases between them.

A few counts support this clonotype. V gene TRBV18 combines with J gene TRBJ1-5; tentative D call: TRBD1 (5 bases). Trimming removed 6 bases from V and 6 bases from J, with 12 bases in between. The CDR3 has 13 amino acids. Per germline, CDR1 KGHSH and CDR2 LQKENI. The CDR3 protein is CASSGGGSQPQHF. For the CDR3, the DNA is TGTGCCAGCTCTGGGGGAGGTAGTCAGCCCCAGCATTTT.

The chain employs TRBV19 and TRBJ2-5, with unresolved D. The V gene's germline CDR1 is LNHDA and CDR2 SQIVND (reference sequence). Trimming removed 4 bases at V and 1 base at J, with 7 bases between. The CDR3 has 13 residues. The CDR3 nucleotides read TGTGCCAGTAGTACGATGATCCAAGAGACCCAGTACTTC. Translation: CASSTMIQETQYF.

This clonotype occurred many times. The J gene is TRBJ2-3, the V gene TRBV19; possible D gene TRBD2, 5 bases. This CDR3 has 14 amino acids. Germline V CDR1 and CDR2: LNHDA, SQIVND (reference sequence). DNA of the CDR3: TGTGCTAGCAGCTTAGCCGGGAAGGCGGATACGCAGTATTTT. The encoded protein is CASSLAGKADTQYF. Combining the CDR3 with reference TRBV19 and TRBJ2-3 gives the whole variable domain DGGITQSPKYLFRKEGQNVTLSCEQNLNHDAMYWYRQDPGQGLRLIYYSQIVNDFQKGDIAEGYSVSREKKESFPLTVTSAQKNPTAFYLCASSLAGKADTQYFGPGTRLTVL.

This clonotype was seen at least ten times. The V call is TRBV20-1, the J call TRBJ1-6; 9 bases match TRBD1. This CDR3 is 15 amino acids long. Germline assignment: CDR1 DFQATT and CDR2 SNEGSKA (reference sequence). The J segment lost 5 bases and the V segment lost 0 bases, leaving 2 bases of the junction unmatched. DNA of the CDR3: TGCAGTGCTAGAGACGGGACAGGGAATAATTCACCCCTCCACTTT. It codes for CSARDGTGNNSPLHF.

Points on this clonotype: This clone may be a read error of a much larger clone one base away. The genes are TRBV20-1 and TRBJ2-1; 10 positions match TRBD2. Germline V gives CDR1 DFQATT, CDR2 SNEGSKA (reference sequence). V was pared by 0 bases and J by 4 bases, with 9 bases of the junction left unmatched. This CDR3 has 17 amino acids. The CDR3 here is CSARDLSGGAVYNEQFF. CDR3 DNA sequence: TGCAGTGCTAGAGATCTAAGCGGGGGGGCCGTGTACAATGAGCAGTTCTTC.

This clonotype was observed at least ten times. The gene calls are TRBV14 and TRBJ2-1; D remains unclear. The CDR3 contains 12 residues. The germline CDR1 and CDR2 sequences are SGHDN and FVKESK. Trimming shortened V by 0 bases and J by 13 bases, and 10 bases separated the two germline ends. CDR3 sequence reads: CASSQDFWEQFF. The DNA for the CDR3 is TGTGCCAGCAGCCAAGATTTCTGGGAACAGTTCTTC.

This clonotype was picked up a small number of times. The genes are TRBV13 and TRBJ1-6; D may be TRBD1 (6 bases). The CDR3 runs 14 residues. Trimming stripped 2 bases from V and 10 bases from J, with 12 bases between. Germline assignment: CDR1 PRHDT and CDR2 FYEKMQ (reference sequence). In DNA, the CDR3 is TGTGCCAGCAGCTTACAACAGGGCGGATCACCCCTCCACTTT. Protein product: CASSLQQGGSPLHF.

This clonotype appeared a single time. The chain recombines TRBV29-1 with TRBJ1-2; 7 bases are shared with TRBD1. This CDR3 spans 13 amino acids. V was clipped by 4 bases and J by 5 bases; unmatched bases: 7. The germline gives CDR1 SQVTM, CDR2 ANQGSEA. The CDR3 DNA reads TGCAGCGTTGCCAAACAGGGGATTTATGGCTACACCTTC. This sequence encodes CSVAKQGIYGYTF.

This clonotype was detected ten times or more. The genes are TRBV20-1 and TRBJ2-7; no definite D call. Trimming left V 3 bases short and J 2 bases short, with 14 bases between. Germline V gives CDR1 DFQATT, CDR2 SNEGSKA (reference sequence). The CDR3 covers 14 residues. The CDR3 nucleotides read TGCAGTGCTAGCGTCAGTGGATATACCTACGAGCAGTACTTC. Protein sequence: CSASVSGYTYEQYF.

J is TRBJ2-7 and V is TRBV30; a possible D gene is TRBD2 (5 bases). The germline V gene has CDR1 GTSNPN and CDR2 SVGIG (reference sequence). The CDR3 covers 12 residues. V was cut by 3 bases and J by 5 bases, with 11 bases left in between. CDR3 DNA sequence: TGTGCCTGGAGGGACTTTACCCACGAGCAGTACTTC. Protein sequence: CAWRDFTHEQYF.

This clonotype showed up just a few times. The CDR3 reads CSVSTLQETQYF. The CDR3 DNA follows: TGCAGCGTCTCTACACTCCAAGAGACCCAGTACTTC. The chain joins TRBV29-1 to TRBJ2-5; no clear D. Trimming removed 6 bases at V and 1 base at J, with 9 bases between. The CDR3 length is 12 residues. Per the germline V gene, CDR1 is SQVTM and CDR2 is ANQGSEA.

With respect to this clonotype: The missing conserved phenylalanine or tryptophan at the end of this CDR3 makes a read error likely. The chain employs TRBV18 and TRBJ2-1, with 11 bases aligning to TRBD2. Germline V gives CDR1 KGHSH, CDR2 LQKENI. The CDR3 extends over 14 amino acids. The ends lost 4 bases at V and 10 bases at J; junction bases unmatched: 6. DNA for the CDR3: TGTGCCAGCTCACTAGCGGGGGGGCCAATCGAGCAGTTCTCC. It translates to CASSLAGGPIEQFS.

This clonotype was found many times. The rearrangement uses TRBV24-1 and TRBJ1-6, with TRBD1 matching 9 bases. The germline V gene encodes CDR1 KGHDR and CDR2 SFDVKD. This CDR3 has 13 amino acids. The V segment lost 6 bases and the J segment 10 bases; nucleotides outside the gene matches: 3. The CDR3 sequence is CATSRDRESPLHF. The CDR3 nucleotides read TGTGCCACCAGTCGGGACAGGGAATCACCCCTCCACTTT.

About this clonotype: This sequence may be a read error, since a much larger clone differs from it by one base. The V gene is TRBV6-1, the J gene TRBJ2-3; D uncertain. Germline CDR1 reads MNHNS; CDR2 reads SASEGT. V was trimmed by 7 bases and J by 1 base, leaving 9 bases between them. This CDR3 spans 13 amino acids. CDR3 DNA: TGTGCCAGCATGAGTAGAGGCACAGATACGCAGTATTTT. Protein sequence: CASMSRGTDTQYF.